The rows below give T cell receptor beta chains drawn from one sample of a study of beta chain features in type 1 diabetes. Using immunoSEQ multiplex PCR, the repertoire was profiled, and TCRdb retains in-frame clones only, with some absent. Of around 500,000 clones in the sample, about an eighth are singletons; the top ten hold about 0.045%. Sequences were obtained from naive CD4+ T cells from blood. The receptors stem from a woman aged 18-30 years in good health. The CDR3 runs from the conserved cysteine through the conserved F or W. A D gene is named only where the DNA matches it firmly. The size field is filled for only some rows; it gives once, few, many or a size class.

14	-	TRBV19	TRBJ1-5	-	CASNNRVHNQPQHF	TGTGCCAGTAATAACAGGGTACACAATCAGCCCCAGCATTTT
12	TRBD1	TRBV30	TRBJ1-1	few	CAWHRGNTEAFF	TGTGCCTGGCACAGGGGGAACACTGAAGCTTTCTTT
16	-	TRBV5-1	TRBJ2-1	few	CASSLSPLSSYNEQFF	TGCGCCAGCAGCTTATCCCCTCTCAGCTCCTACAATGAGCAGTTCTTC
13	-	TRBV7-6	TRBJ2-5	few	CASSFTGRETQYF	TGTGCCAGCAGCTTTACAGGGAGAGAGACCCAGTACTTC
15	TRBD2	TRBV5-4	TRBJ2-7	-	CASSLGGLVVYEQYF	TGTGCCAGCAGCTTGGGGGGACTAGTGGTCTACGAGCAGTACTTC
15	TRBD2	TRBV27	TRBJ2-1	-	CASSSLAGGYNEQFF	TGTGCCAGCAGTTCCTTAGCGGGAGGTTACAATGAGCAGTTCTTC
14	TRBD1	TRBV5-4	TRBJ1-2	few	CASSLAGTGPGYTF	TGTGCCAGCAGCTTGGCCGGGACAGGGCCCGGCTACACCTTC
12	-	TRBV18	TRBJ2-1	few	CASSPESTEQFF	TGTGCCAGCTCACCCGAAAGCACTGAGCAGTTCTTC
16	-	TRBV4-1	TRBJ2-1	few	CASSQPRAGAQYEQFF	TGCGCCAGCAGCCAACCGCGTGCAGGGGCCCAATATGAGCAGTTCTTC
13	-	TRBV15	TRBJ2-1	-	CATSKKPYNEQFF	TGTGCCACCAGCAAGAAACCCTACAATGAGCAGTTCTTC
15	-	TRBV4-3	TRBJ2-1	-	CASSQGALATGEQFF	TGCGCCAGCAGCCAAGGAGCGTTAGCTACAGGGGAGCAGTTCTTC
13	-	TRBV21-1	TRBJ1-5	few	CASSKGEHQPQHF	TGTGCCAGCAGCAAAGGGGAGCATCAGCCCCAGCATTTT
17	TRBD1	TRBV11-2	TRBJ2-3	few	CASSSGQGAFGTDTQYF	TGTGCCAGCAGCTCGGGACAGGGGGCTTTCGGCACAGATACGCAGTATTTT
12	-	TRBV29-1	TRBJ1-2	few	CSVPTSNYGYTF	TGCAGCGTTCCGACAAGTAACTATGGCTACACCTTC
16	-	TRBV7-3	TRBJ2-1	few	CASSLMGGFSYNEQFF	TGTGCCAGCAGCTTAATGGGCGGCTTCTCCTACAATGAGCAGTTCTTC
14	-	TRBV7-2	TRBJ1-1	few	CASSLEGRGTEAFF	TGTGCCAGCAGTCTAGAGGGTAGGGGAACTGAAGCTTTCTTT
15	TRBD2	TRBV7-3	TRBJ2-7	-	CASSSTSGAGSKQYF	TGTGCCAGCAGCTCGACTAGCGGGGCGGGATCAAAGCAGTACTTC
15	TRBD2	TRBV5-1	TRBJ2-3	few	CASSKLAQPTDTQYF	TGCGCCAGCAGCAAACTAGCGCAACCCACAGATACGCAGTATTTT